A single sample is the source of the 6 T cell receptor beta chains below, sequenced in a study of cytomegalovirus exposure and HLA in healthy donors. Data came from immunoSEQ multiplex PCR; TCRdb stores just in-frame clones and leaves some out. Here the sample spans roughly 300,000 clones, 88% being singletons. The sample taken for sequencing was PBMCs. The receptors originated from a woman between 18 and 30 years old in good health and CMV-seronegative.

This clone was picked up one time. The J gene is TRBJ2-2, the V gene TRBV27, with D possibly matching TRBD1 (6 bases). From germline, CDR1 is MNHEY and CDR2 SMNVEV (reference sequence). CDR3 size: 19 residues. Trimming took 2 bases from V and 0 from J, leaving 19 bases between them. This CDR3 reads CASSLDAGVRSPNTGELFF. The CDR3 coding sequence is TGTGCCAGCAGTTTAGACGCAGGGGTAAGGTCCCCGAACACCGGGGAGCTGTTTTTT.

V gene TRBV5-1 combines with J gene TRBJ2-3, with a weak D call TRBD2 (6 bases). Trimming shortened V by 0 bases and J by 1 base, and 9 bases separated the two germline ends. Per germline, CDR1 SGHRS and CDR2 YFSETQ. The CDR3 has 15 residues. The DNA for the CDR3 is TGCGCCAGCAGCTTGGGGCGGGGAGGCACAGATACGCAGTATTTT. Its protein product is CASSLGRGGTDTQYF.

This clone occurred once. CDR3 coding DNA: TGTGCCAGCAGCCCGGACAGGACCTCTGGAAACACCATATATTTT. Translating it yields CASSPDRTSGNTIYF. This chain joins TRBV9 and TRBJ1-3; 7 positions agree with TRBD1. This CDR3 comprises 15 residues. The trim removed 4 bases at V and 0 bases at J, leaving 4 bases unmatched. Germline V CDR1 and CDR2: SGDLS, YYNGEE.

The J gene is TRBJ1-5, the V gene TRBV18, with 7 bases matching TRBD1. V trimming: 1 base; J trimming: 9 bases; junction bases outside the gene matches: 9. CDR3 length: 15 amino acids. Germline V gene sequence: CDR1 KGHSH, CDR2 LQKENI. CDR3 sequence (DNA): TGTGCCAGCTCACCACTCGGACAGGCTGACGGGCCCCAGCATTTT. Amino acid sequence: CASSPLGQADGPQHF.

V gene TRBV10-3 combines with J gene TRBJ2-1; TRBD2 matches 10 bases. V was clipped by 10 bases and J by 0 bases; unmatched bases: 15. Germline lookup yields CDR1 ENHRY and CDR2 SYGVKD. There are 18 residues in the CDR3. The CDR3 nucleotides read TGTGCCAGCAACGGTTTGGCTAGCGGGGGAAGCTCCTACAATGAGCAGTTCTTC. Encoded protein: CASNGLASGGSSYNEQFF.

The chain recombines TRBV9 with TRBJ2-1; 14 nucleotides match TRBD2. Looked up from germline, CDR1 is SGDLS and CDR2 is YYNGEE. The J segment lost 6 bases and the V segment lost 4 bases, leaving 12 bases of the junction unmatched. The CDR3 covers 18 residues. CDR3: CASSPRTTSGREGNEQFF. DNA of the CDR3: TGTGCCAGCAGCCCTCGGACGACTAGCGGGAGGGAGGGCAATGAGCAGTTCTTC.